Listed here are 17 T cell receptor beta chains from one sample, sequenced in a study of OX40 agonist ivuxolimab in advanced cancers. Generated by immunoSEQ multiplex PCR, the TCRdb table keeps only in-frame clones and is missing some. The table has about 95,000 clones, over 75% seen once. Sample: CD4+ or CD8+ T cells sorted from blood, taken in a trial of the OX40 agonist ivuxolimab. The receptors were sampled from an adult with an advanced solid tumor such as melanoma, head and neck, liver or kidney cancer.

This sequence joins TRBV18 and TRBJ2-7; possibly TRBD1 or TRBD2 for D (5 bases each). This CDR3 spans 15 amino acids. Germline assignment: CDR1 KGHSH and CDR2 LQKENI. V lost 4 bases, J lost 2 bases, and 15 bases lay in between. CDR3 sequence reads: CASSLPFPGPYEQYF. The CDR3 DNA follows: TGTGCCAGCTCACTACCATTTCCGGGACCCTACGAGCAGTACTTC.

This clone has a handful of counts. The J gene is TRBJ1-1, the V gene TRBV6-1, with D hard to call. The CDR3 is 14 amino acids. V gave up 7 bases and J gave up 4 bases, with 16 bases separating them. Germline CDR1 MNHNS, CDR2 SASEGT. The CDR3 DNA is TGTGCCAGCATGTTGGAAGGCTTTGGCACTGAAGCTTTCTTT. Translated: CASMLEGFGTEAFF.

V is TRBV7-9 and J is TRBJ1-1; TRBD1 is a possible D gene (6 bases). The CDR3 has 12 residues. Trimming removed 8 bases from V and 8 bases from J, with 15 bases in between. Per germline, CDR1 SEHNR and CDR2 FQNEAQ (reference sequence). CDR3 protein: CASVQGISEAFF. The CDR3 DNA follows: TGTGCCAGCGTTCAGGGGATCTCAGAAGCTTTCTTT.

The chain is built from TRBV6-1 and TRBJ2-7; D is unresolved. CDR1 is MNHNS, CDR2 SASEGT, per germline. V was trimmed by 7 bases and J by 2 bases, leaving 12 bases between them. The CDR3 spans 13 residues. CDR3 nucleotides: TGTGCCAGCAACCTCCTAGTTACCTACGAGCAGTACTTC. It is translated as CASNLLVTYEQYF.

The chain's CDR3 is CASRDTVNTEAFF. As DNA, the CDR3 is TGTGCCAGTAGGGACACGGTGAACACTGAAGCTTTCTTT. This chain joins TRBV19 and TRBJ1-1, with D maybe TRBD1 (5 bases). Per the germline V gene, CDR1 is LNHDA and CDR2 is SQIVND (reference sequence). CDR3 length equals 13 residues. The V gene lost 6 bases and the J gene lost 0 bases, with 8 bases spanning the gap. Drawing the rest from reference TRBV19 and TRBJ1-1, the complete variable domain is DGGITQSPKYLFRKEGQNVTLSCEQNLNHDAMYWYRQDPGQGLRLIYYSQIVNDFQKGDIAEGYSVSREKKESFPLTVTSAQKNPTAFYLCASRDTVNTEAFFGQGTRLTVV.

V gene TRBV27 combines with J gene TRBJ2-7; D is uncertain. The V and J ends lost 3 bases and 2 bases respectively, with 14 bases between them. Germline CDR1 is MNHEY and CDR2 is SMNVEV (reference sequence). This CDR3 has 15 residues. CDR3 nucleotide sequence: TGTGCCAGCAGTTTCAGAAGGGATTTGGCCTACGAGCAGTACTTC. It is translated as CASSFRRDLAYEQYF.

The genes are TRBV4-1 and TRBJ1-6; TRBD1 is a possible D gene (5 bases). This CDR3 has 17 residues. Germline CDR1 is MGHRA and CDR2 is YSYEKL. V was trimmed by 5 bases and J by 4 bases, leaving 18 bases between them. The CDR3 region is CASSMPKWGRYNSPLHF. The CDR3 bases are TGCGCCAGCAGCATGCCAAAATGGGGACGGTATAATTCACCCCTCCACTTT.

This clone was detected only a few times. The gene calls are TRBV6-1 and TRBJ1-5, with TRBD1 matching over 7 bases. The CDR3 is 14 amino acids. The V and J ends lost 7 bases and 6 bases, in that order; junction bases with no gene match: 9. Germline-derived CDR1 and CDR2 are MNHNS and SASEGT. CDR3: CASIRDRSGQPQHF. CDR3 bases: TGTGCCAGCATCCGGGACAGATCGGGTCAGCCCCAGCATTTT.

This chain uses TRBV5-1 with TRBJ2-2; the match to TRBD1 covers 7 bases. The CDR3 is made up of 15 amino acids. The junction had 9 bases not matched to a gene; V was cut back by 7 bases and J by 3 bases. The germline V gene encodes CDR1 SGHRS and CDR2 YFSETQ. DNA for the CDR3: TGCGCCAGCTCCCCCTCCGGGACAGACACCGGGGAGCTGTTTTTT. Encoded protein: CASSPSGTDTGELFF.

The V gene is TRBV28, the J gene TRBJ1-4; a possible D gene is TRBD1 (5 bases). CDR1 MDHEN and CDR2 SYDVKM come from the germline V gene. The CDR3 loop spans 15 amino acids. Trimming took 6 bases from V and 4 from J, leaving 15 bases between them. The CDR3 loop is CASRPQGRRNEKLFF. The CDR3 nucleotides read TGTGCCAGCAGACCCCAGGGACGCCGTAATGAAAAACTGTTTTTT.

The chain joins TRBV7-2 to TRBJ2-5; TRBD1 matches at 8 bases. With 5 bases clipped from V and 3 bases from J, the junction kept 2 bases outside the gene matches. The CDR3 extends over 13 amino acids. The germline CDR1 and CDR2 sequences are SGHTA and FQGNSA. The CDR3 sequence: CASSEDREETQYF. CDR3 DNA sequence: TGTGCCAGCAGCGAGGACAGGGAAGAGACCCAGTACTTC.

V and J are TRBV5-1 and TRBJ2-1; no reliable D call. Per the germline V gene, CDR1 is SGHRS and CDR2 is YFSETQ. There are 13 residues in the CDR3. Trimming stripped 2 bases from V and 8 bases from J, with 11 bases between. This CDR3 reads CASSFFGNDEQFF. CDR3 nucleotides: TGCGCCAGCAGCTTTTTTGGTAACGATGAGCAGTTCTTC.

The chain has TRBV7-3 and TRBJ2-1; TRBD2 is a possible D gene (6 bases). Trimming left V 5 bases short and J 7 bases short, with 18 bases between. Germline CDR1 and CDR2: SGHTA and FQGTGA. The CDR3 extends over 15 amino acids. The CDR3 nucleotides read TGTGCCAGCAGCCGCGTCGCGGGATCGGGGAATGAGCAGTTCTTC. It specifies CASSRVAGSGNEQFF.

This chain uses TRBV11-2 with TRBJ2-3, with a weak D call TRBD2 (6 bases). This CDR3 comprises 14 residues. V dropped 2 bases and J dropped 2 bases, with 8 bases sitting between them. Per the germline V gene, CDR1 is SGHAT and CDR2 is FQNNGV. The CDR3 sequence is CASSLRGTTDTQYF. The CDR3 DNA sequence: TGTGCCAGCAGCTTACGGGGGACCACAGATACGCAGTATTTT.

The V and J genes are TRBV2 and TRBJ1-5; D gene ambiguous. CDR3 length equals 14 residues. V was pared by 3 bases and J by 0 bases, with 6 bases between. Germline V gives CDR1 SNHLY, CDR2 FYNNEI. The CDR3 region is CASSESYSNQPQHF. The CDR3 DNA follows: TGTGCCAGCAGTGAGAGCTATAGCAATCAGCCCCAGCATTTT.

The chain recombines TRBV19 with TRBJ2-1, with D possibly matching TRBD2 (5 bases). V gave up 5 bases and J gave up 8 bases, with 13 bases separating them. Germline CDR1 is LNHDA and CDR2 is SQIVND (reference sequence). The CDR3 runs 13 residues. The DNA of the CDR3 is TGTGCCAGTAGTTTAGCCCGGGAAGATGAGCAGTTCTTC. This sequence encodes CASSLAREDEQFF.

The chain employs TRBV10-2 and TRBJ2-2; D is perhaps TRBD1 (5 bases). The CDR3 runs to 14 residues. In germline, CDR1 is WSHSY, CDR2 SAAADI. The V end lost 0 bases, the J end lost 5 bases, and 7 bases lay between the germline ends. The CDR3: CASSESGHTGELFF. DNA of the CDR3: TGCGCCAGCAGTGAGTCGGGGCATACCGGGGAGCTGTTTTTT.